Detailed here is one TCR beta chain. Its specificity is unknown. The protocol was immunoSEQ multiplex PCR, while the TCRdb copy is restricted to in-frame clones and leaves out a portion. The sample has about 84,000 clones; 75% to 95% are singletons. This record comes from a study of T cell responses to AZD1222 COVID-19 vaccine. Study findings and constraints: Nearly half of spike-specific TCRs reportedly go after variant regions that carry no mutations.

The trim removed 5 bases at V and 2 bases at J, leaving 13 bases unmatched. CDR3 size: 17 residues. The germline gives CDR1 MNHEY, CDR2 SMNVEV (reference sequence). The sequences come from peripheral blood, collected 28 days after the second AZD1222 dose. The V gene is TRBV27, the J gene TRBJ2-7; TRBD2 matches at 9 bases. This TCR derives from an adult who received the AZD1222 COVID-19 vaccine. The DNA for the CDR3 is TGTGCCAGCAGTCCCCTAAGGAGCGGGAGGCCCCCCTACGAGCAGTACTTC. The encoded protein is CASSPLRSGRPPYEQYF.